This is a list of T cell receptor beta chains from one sample in a study of T cells in Graves' hyperthyroidism and ophthalmopathy. One entry per CDR3 protein results from TCRdb running MiXCR on the multiplex PCR reads. Of fewer than 250,000 distinct CDR3 sequences in the sample, 17% are singletons; the top ten hold under 65%. Sequences were obtained from blood. The receptor source for this set is a man aged 50 to 60 with Graves' hyperthyroidism. Both conserved end residues are part of each CDR3. D genes are given only for firm matches. The size of a clone is reported for some rows only, either as once, few or many, or as a class for expanded clones.

V gene	D gene	clone size	J gene	CDR3 DNA	CDR3 protein
TRBV20-1	TRBD1	few	TRBJ1-2	TGCAGTGCTAGCGACAGGGCCTCTAACTATGGCTACACCTTC	CSASDRASNYGYTF
TRBV5-1	.	.	TRBJ1-6	TGCGCCAGCAGCTCCTACATCGCTTCACCCCTCCACTTT	CASSSYIASPLHF
TRBV2	.	many	TRBJ1-1	TGTGCCAGCAGTGACTTGGGCACTGAAGCTTTCTTT	CASSDLGTEAFF
TRBV20-1	.	few	TRBJ2-3	TGCAGTGCTAGCCCCCCTAGTTGGGGAGAGGGGACAAATACGCAGTATTTT	CSASPPSWGEGTNTQYF
TRBV3-1	TRBD1	few	TRBJ1-1	TGTGCCAGCAGCCAGGGGGACAGGGGGAACGGCGAAGCTTTCTTT	CASSQGDRGNGEAFF
TRBV7-7	TRBD2	many	TRBJ2-1	TGTGCTAGCAGCTTACGTACTAGCGGAAATGAGCAGTTCTTC	CASSLRTSGNEQFF
TRBV4-1	.	.	TRBJ1-3	TGCGCCAGCAGCCAAGAAGCCCATTCGGGAAACACCATATATTTT	CASSQEAHSGNTIYF
TRBV30	.	many	TRBJ2-1	TGTGCCTGGAATAGCGTCTCCTACAATGAGCAGTTCTTC	CAWNSVSYNEQFF
TRBV6-1	TRBD1	many	TRBJ1-1	TGTGCCAGCAGAACAGGGGGCAACACTGAAGCTTTCTTT	CASRTGGNTEAFF
TRBV5-1	.	many	TRBJ2-7	TGCGCCAGCAGCTTGGGAGGAATGGCCTACGAGCAGTACTTC	CASSLGGMAYEQYF
TRBV12-3/TRBV12-4	TRBD1	many	TRBJ2-2	TGTGCCAGCAGTCCCGGACAGGGGTACACCGGGGAGCTGTTTTTT	CASSPGQGYTGELFF
TRBV7-3	TRBD2	few	TRBJ2-3	TGTGCCAGCAGCTTAAAATCCGGGAGGCCCACAGATACGCAGTATTTT	CASSLKSGRPTDTQYF
TRBV7-2	TRBD2	many	TRBJ2-7	TGTGCCAGCAGCTATCAACCAGGGGGACTAGCGAACGAGCAGTACTTC	CASSYQPGGLANEQYF
TRBV3-1	.	many	TRBJ2-7	TGTGCCAGCAGCCAAGCCGCGGGCTACGAGCAGTACTTC	CASSQAAGYEQYF
TRBV12-3/TRBV12-4	TRBD2	many	TRBJ2-2	TGTGCCAGCAAACTAGCGGGAGGCCAGGCCCCCGGGGAGCTGTTTTTT	CASKLAGGQAPGELFF
TRBV10-2	.	many	TRBJ2-3	TGCGCCAGTCTCCCGGGACTCGGTGATATGGATACGCAGTATTTT	CASLPGLGDMDTQYF
TRBV6-1	.	many	TRBJ1-3	TGTGCCAGCGGTATGAAGGCGTACAGTGGAAACACCATATATTTT	CASGMKAYSGNTIYF
TRBV19	TRBD1	.	TRBJ2-7	TGTGCCAGTAGTATCCAGGACAGGCTTAACGAGCAGTACTTC	CASSIQDRLNEQYF
TRBV10-3	TRBD1	many	TRBJ1-1	TGTGCCATCAGTGGTGGACAGGGGGGGACTGAAGCTTTCTTT	CAISGGQGGTEAFF
TRBV5-1	TRBD2	few	TRBJ2-3	TGCGCCAGCAGCTTGGTTGGTAGCGGGAGCACAGATACGCAGTATTTT	CASSLVGSGSTDTQYF
TRBV6-1	.	few	TRBJ1-2	TGTGCCAGCAGTGAAGGGGCGGGAGGCTACACCTTC	CASSEGAGGYTF
TRBV6-1	TRBD2	.	TRBJ2-3	TGTGCCAGTCGCCCGGGACTAGATAAGTATTTT	CASRPGLDKYF
TRBV28	TRBD1	many	TRBJ2-7	TGTGCCAGCACTCCTACCGGGACAGGAACCGGGGAGCAGTACTTC	CASTPTGTGTGEQYF
TRBV20-1	.	many	TRBJ2-3	TGCAGTGCGCCTTCCGCCGGGACACCTAGCACAGATACGCAGTATTTT	CSAPSAGTPSTDTQYF
TRBV28	TRBD2	many	TRBJ2-3	TGTGCCAGCAGTCCCGCCCCCGGGAGGCCAGATACGCAGTATTTT	CASSPAPGRPDTQYF
TRBV6-5	.	.	TRBJ2-7	TGTGCCAGCAGTATACAGGGCTCGCTCTACGAGCAGTACTTC	CASSIQGSLYEQYF
TRBV3-1	.	many	TRBJ1-1	TGTGCCAGCAGCCACGTGGGAACTGAAGCTTTCTTT	CASSHVGTEAFF
TRBV12-3/TRBV12-4	.	few	TRBJ1-1	TGTGCCAGCAGTTTATCGTTTTCCACTGAAGCTTTCTTT	CASSLSFSTEAFF
TRBV28	.	.	TRBJ1-5	TGTGCCAGCAGATCCGAGGAGACAGTTACCTATCAGCCCCAGCATTTT	CASRSEETVTYQPQHF
TRBV12-3/TRBV12-4	TRBD1	.	TRBJ2-7	TGTGCCAGCAGTTCTGGGACAGGGCAATACTTC	CASSSGTGQYF
TRBV20-1	.	many	TRBJ2-3	TGCAGTGCTAGTTCGAGAGAGGGCGCCGTCGGGGATACGCAGTATTTT	CSASSREGAVGDTQYF
TRBV12-3/TRBV12-4	TRBD2	many	TRBJ2-2	TGTGCCAGCAGGACATTAGGACTAGCGGATAACACCGGGGAGCTGTTTTTT	CASRTLGLADNTGELFF
TRBV3-1	TRBD2	many	TRBJ2-1	TGTGCCAGCAGCGGGACTAGCGGATACAATGAGCAGTTCTTC	CASSGTSGYNEQFF
TRBV4-1	TRBD1	.	TRBJ1-2	TGCGCCAGCAGCCAAAAGTGGACAGGCGTCCTCTATGGCTACACCTTC	CASSQKWTGVLYGYTF
TRBV7-3	.	few	TRBJ2-5	TGTGCCAGCAGCCTACAGGGAGGGGATGGGGAGACCCAGTACTTC	CASSLQGGDGETQYF
TRBV18	TRBD1	many	TRBJ1-5	TGTGCCAGCTCCTCCGGGACAGGGAGGTTGAGAGGCCAGCCCCAGCATTTT	CASSSGTGRLRGQPQHF
TRBV12-5	.	.	TRBJ2-1	TGTGCTAGTGGTTTGGGTAGAAGCTCCTACAATGAGCAGTTCTTC	CASGLGRSSYNEQFF
TRBV7-9	.	many	TRBJ2-3	TGTGCCAGCAGCTTAGAAGCGGAGGACACAGATACGCAGTATTTT	CASSLEAEDTDTQYF
TRBV6-2/TRBV6-3	TRBD1	.	TRBJ2-5	TGTGCCAGCGGACAGGGGGAGTCTCGGACCCAGTACTTC	CASGQGESRTQYF
TRBV12-3/TRBV12-4	.	many	TRBJ2-5	TGTGCCAGCAGTTTAAGCAGCCAAGAGACCCAGTACTTC	CASSLSSQETQYF
TRBV2	.	many	TRBJ1-1	TGTGCCAGCTCGAAGGGGTTGAACACTGAAGCTTTCTTT	CASSKGLNTEAFF
TRBV7-9	TRBD1	.	TRBJ1-3	TGTGCCAGCAGCTTACGACAGGGGGCTGGAAACACCATATATTTT	CASSLRQGAGNTIYF
TRBV5-1	.	many	TRBJ2-3	TGCGCCAGCAGCTTGGGCGGGACGGCGTTGGACACGCAGTATTTT	CASSLGGTALDTQYF
TRBV11-3	TRBD1	.	TRBJ2-3	TGTGCCAGCAGCTCTTCCGGGACAGGTACGCAGTATTTT	CASSSSGTGTQYF
TRBV5-1	.	many	TRBJ1-1	TGCGCCAGCAGCTTGGAAGACTCGGGCACTGAAGCTTTCTTT	CASSLEDSGTEAFF
TRBV6-4	TRBD2	few	TRBJ2-7	TGTGCCAGCAGTGACCAGCGGGAGGCTAGCTACGAGCAGTACTTC	CASSDQREASYEQYF
TRBV28	.	many	TRBJ1-2	TGTGCCAGCAGTTCGGTGGGGACCGCAGACTATGGCTACACCTTC	CASSSVGTADYGYTF
TRBV7-9	.	many	TRBJ2-7	TGTGCCAGCAGCTCTGGACGTTTCCACGAGCAGTACTTC	CASSSGRFHEQYF
TRBV20-1	TRBD1	.	TRBJ1-1	TGCAGTGCTAGAACAGGGGGCACTGAAGCTTTCTTT	CSARTGGTEAFF
TRBV5-8	.	many	TRBJ2-3	TGTGCCAGCAGCTTTTACAGCACAGATACGCAGTATTTT	CASSFYSTDTQYF
TRBV19	TRBD2	few	TRBJ2-3	TGTGCCAGTAGTACCCGGACTAGCGGGAGGGCCCTCGATACGCAGTATTTT	CASSTRTSGRALDTQYF
TRBV7-3	TRBD2	.	TRBJ2-1	TGTGCCAGCAGCATCGCCGGGACTAGGGTCCAGGATGAGCAGTTCTTC	CASSIAGTRVQDEQFF
TRBV5-1	.	many	TRBJ1-1	TGCGCCAGCAGCTTGGGATTGGTGGCGGCCCGGAGGGCTGAAGCTTTCTTT	CASSLGLVAARRAEAFF
TRBV6-1	TRBD2	many	TRBJ2-3	TGCGCCAGCAGCGAACTAGCGGGAGGACCAGATACGCAGTATTTT	CASSELAGGPDTQYF
TRBV6-1	TRBD1	few	TRBJ2-7	TGTGCCAGCAGCGCACGGGCCCCGGGACAGGGTGGGGCCGAGCAGTACTTC	CASSARAPGQGGAEQYF
TRBV6-2/TRBV6-3	.	many	TRBJ1-2	TGTGCCAGCAGTACTATCTCCAGAACTAACTATGGCTACACCTTC	CASSTISRTNYGYTF
TRBV11-2	.	many	TRBJ2-3	TGTGCCAGCAGCTTAGGCGACAGCTACGGGACGCAGTATTTT	CASSLGDSYGTQYF
TRBV3-1	TRBD1	many	TRBJ1-2	TGTGCCAGCAGCCAAGAAGGGCGTCGGGACAGAAATTATGGCTACACCTTC	CASSQEGRRDRNYGYTF
TRBV7-2	TRBD1	.	TRBJ2-5	TGTGCCAGCAGCTGGCCTACAGGGGGCCCCGGAGAGACCCAGTACTTC	CASSWPTGGPGETQYF
TRBV3-1	.	.	TRBJ1-5	TGTGCCAGCAGCCAAGTCGCAGGGCTTCAGCCCCAGCATTTT	CASSQVAGLQPQHF